Detailed here is one TCR beta chain. Authors' data handling: It was from reference gene primer amplification that nucleated cell counts were estimated. TCRdb's copy holds only in-frame clones and misses some; the assay was immunoSEQ multiplex PCR. D and trimming were read from the DNA, whereas the V and J calls and clone size are those reported in that table. The sample carries about 260,000 clones, about 90% recorded once. The record originates from a study of blood T cell repertoires in COVID-19. Study-wide context: Sites in the United States, Italy and Spain provided acute and convalescent COVID-19 samples. Sample material is recorded as cDNA or gDNA derived from T cells, B-cell-depleted T cells, or PBMCs.

With V trimmed by 4 bases and J by 0 bases, 8 bases remained unmatched. This CDR3 has 18 amino acids. Germline V gene data show CDR1 as PRHDT and CDR2 as FYEKMQ (reference sequence). The receptor's source is a man aged 50-60 years who had been exposed to COVID-19. Sample: PBMCs or T cells enriched from blood (not recorded which). V and J are TRBV13 and TRBJ2-6; 8 nucleotides match TRBD1. The DNA of the CDR3 is TGTGCCAGCAGCTCCCGGGACAGGCCTAGCTCTGGGGCCAACGTCCTGACTTTC. Residues: CASSSRDRPSSGANVLTF. Supplemented by reference TRBV13 and TRBJ2-6, the full variable domain reads AAGVIQSPRHLIKEKRETATLKCYPIPRHDTVYWYQQGPGQDPQFLISFYEKMQSDKGSIPDRFSAQQFSDYHSELNMSSLELGDSALYFCASSSRDRPSSGANVLTFGAGSRLTVL.